This T cell receptor (beta chain) came from a study of cytomegalovirus exposure and HLA in healthy donors. The study, taken as a whole, reports: The study labeled 150 to 200 TCR beta chains cytomegalovirus-associated. The tendency of first-cohort TCR clusters to co-occur in the 120 or so validation repertoires was the finding of a later analysis. Specificity for CMV antigens was confirmed in vitro for three of the CMV-associated chains.

Germline V gene data show CDR1 as SGDLS and CDR2 as YYNGEE. V lost 0 bases and J 9 bases, leaving 16 bases between the germline ends. CDR3 length: 15 residues. Clones were sequenced by immunoSEQ multiplex PCR, and TCRdb holds only the in-frame ones, with some missing. The sample has some 120,000 clones; 85% to 90% are singletons. Comment on this clone: The antigen remains unidentified.

This clonotype was sampled from a woman under 30 in good health and CMV-seronegative. The specimen was PBMCs. This chain joins TRBV9 and TRBJ2-1, with D possibly TRBD2 on 7 matching bases. CDR3 sequence: CASSVVGEGGGEQFF. The DNA of the CDR3 is TGTGCCAGCAGCGTAGTAGGGGAGGGGGGAGGTGAGCAGTTCTTC.